This is a list of T cell receptor beta chains from one sample in a study of T-cell memory formation after mild COVID-19. One entry per CDR3 protein results from TCRdb running MiXCR on the 5' RACE reads. The table records roughly 320,000 distinct CDR3 sequences, around 27% of them present only once. The sequenced sample consisted of PBMCs or a T cell subset sorted from them (not recorded which). The receptors were sampled from an adult woman who had mild COVID-19 (a few samples of this study predate the infection). Cell type and time point are not known. CDR3s include the opening cysteine and the closing phenylalanine or tryptophan. Each record gives: V gene, D gene, J gene, clone size, CDR3 protein, CDR3 DNA. The D gene is left open where the match is weak. The size of a clone is reported for some rows only, either as once, few or many, or as a class for expanded clones.

>TRBV5-1|-|TRBJ2-5|few
CASSSRGPDSVIQETQYF
TGCGCCAGCAGCTCACGTGGACCCGACAGCGTCATCCAAGAGACCCAGTACTTC
>TRBV7-9|TRBD1|TRBJ2-7|-
CASSYATGGADYEQYF
TGTGCCAGCAGCTACGCCACAGGGGGCGCCGATTACGAGCAGTACTTC
>TRBV4-2|TRBD2|TRBJ2-2|few
CASSQVPGLEYGTGELFF
TGTGCCAGCAGCCAAGTCCCGGGACTAGAGTATGGCACCGGGGAGCTGTTTTTT
>TRBV20-1|TRBD1|TRBJ1-5|few
CSAGPGGAYYSNQPQHF
TGCAGTGCTGGCCCAGGGGGCGCGTATTATAGCAATCAGCCCCAGCATTTT
>TRBV7-9|TRBD1|TRBJ2-7|-
CASSRGQGPYEQYF
TGTGCCAGCAGCCGGGGACAGGGTCCCTACGAGCAGTACTTC
>TRBV7-3|TRBD2|TRBJ2-2|few
CASSLTIPTYLAGENANTGELFF
TGTGCCAGCAGCTTAACGATCCCCACATACCTAGCGGGAGAAAACGCGAACACCGGGGAGCTGTTTTTT
>TRBV2|TRBD2|TRBJ2-3|-
CASSTGLASGASDTQYF
TGTGCCAGCAGCACCGGCTTGGCTAGCGGGGCGTCAGATACGCAGTATTTT
>TRBV29-1|-|TRBJ1-1|-
CSVERGQWNTEAFF
TGCAGCGTGGAACGCGGACAGTGGAACACTGAAGCTTTCTTT
>TRBV5-1|TRBD2|TRBJ2-2|-
CASSPGTSGKNTGELFF
TGCGCCAGCAGCCCCGGCACTAGCGGAAAGAACACCGGGGAGCTGTTTTTT
>TRBV4-2|TRBD1|TRBJ1-2|-
CASSQVAGQGLNYGYTF
TGTGCCAGCAGCCAAGTTGCGGGACAGGGACTAAACTATGGCTACACCTTC
>TRBV12-3/TRBV12-4|-|TRBJ2-5|-
CASSLPRFQETQYF
TGTGCCAGCAGCCTCCCTCGGTTCCAAGAGACCCAGTACTTC
>TRBV4-1|-|TRBJ2-5|-
CASSQEWGGDQYF
TGCGCCAGCAGCCAAGAATGGGGTGGAGACCAGTACTTC
>TRBV9|-|TRBJ2-1|-
CASSVAVVGSYNEQFF
TGTGCCAGCAGCGTAGCTGTGGTTGGGTCCTACAATGAGCAGTTCTTC
>TRBV7-6|TRBD2|TRBJ2-7|-
CASSGLTSGTEQYF
TGTGCCAGCTCTGGACTGACTAGCGGAACCGAGCAGTACTTC
>TRBV30|TRBD2|TRBJ2-7|few
CAWSGRAGGGLEQYF
TGTGCCTGGAGTGGTCGGGCGGGGGGTGGTCTCGAGCAGTACTTC
>TRBV5-1|TRBD1|TRBJ2-2|few
CASTGQRVDGELFF
TGCGCCAGCACGGGACAGAGGGTCGACGGGGAGCTGTTTTTT
>TRBV6-6|TRBD1|TRBJ1-2|-
CAIRQGAFGYTF
TGTGCCATCCGACAGGGGGCATTTGGCTACACCTTC
>TRBV6-1|TRBD2|TRBJ2-7|-
CASSEGILAGREQYF
TGTGCCAGCAGTGAAGGTATACTAGCGGGACGCGAGCAGTACTTC
>TRBV19|-|TRBJ1-5|-
CASSVRVVNRPGEPQHF
TGTGCCAGTAGTGTCAGGGTGGTCAATAGGCCAGGGGAGCCCCAGCATTTT
>TRBV12-3/TRBV12-4|-|TRBJ1-1|-
CASSLAGLDTEAFF
TGTGCCAGCAGTTTAGCGGGTCTTGACACTGAAGCTTTCTTT
>TRBV15|-|TRBJ2-1|many
CATSTPKGTLQVYNEQFF
TGTGCCACCAGCACCCCCAAGGGGACGTTGCAGGTCTACAATGAGCAGTTCTTC
>TRBV7-2|-|TRBJ2-7|few
CASSRTGGDSYEQYF
TGTGCCAGCAGCCGAACAGGGGGGGACTCCTACGAGCAGTACTTC
>TRBV12-3/TRBV12-4|-|TRBJ2-5|few
CASSLSGLGNQETQYF
TGTGCCAGCAGTTTGTCGGGCTTGGGGAATCAAGAGACCCAGTACTTC
>TRBV6-1|-|TRBJ1-1|-
CASRGGPGGTEAFF
TGTGCCAGCAGGGGGGGGCCGGGCGGAACTGAAGCTTTCTTT
>TRBV29-1|TRBD2|TRBJ2-1|-
CSVLMLGSGNPNEQFF
TGCAGCGTCCTCATGTTAGGTAGCGGGAACCCCAATGAGCAGTTCTTC
>TRBV5-1|TRBD2|TRBJ2-1|many
CASSLDASGGPHEQFF
TGCGCCAGCAGCTTGGATGCTAGCGGGGGGCCCCATGAGCAGTTCTTC
>TRBV7-2|-|TRBJ2-3|few
CASSLVGFLSTDTQYF
TGTGCCAGCAGCTTAGTCGGGTTCCTTAGCACAGATACGCAGTATTTT
>TRBV12-3/TRBV12-4|-|TRBJ2-1|many
CASTKGGVGGNEQFF
TGTGCCAGCACCAAAGGGGGGGTTGGCGGTAATGAGCAGTTCTTC
>TRBV3-1|-|TRBJ2-3|few
CASSQDPAGTADTQYF
TGTGCCAGCAGCCAAGATCCAGCCGGGACGGCAGATACGCAGTATTTT
>TRBV5-4|-|TRBJ2-3|-
CASSLGPLSDTQYF
TGTGCCAGCAGCTTGGGCCCCCTCTCAGATACGCAGTATTTT
>TRBV5-1|TRBD1|TRBJ2-3|-
CASSRGQGAGETQYF
TGCGCCAGCAGCCGGGGACAGGGGGCAGGGGAAACGCAGTATTTT
>TRBV29-1|-|TRBJ2-3|few
CSADPGGVDTQYF
TGCAGCGCTGACCCCGGGGGCGTAGATACGCAGTATTTT
>TRBV24-1|-|TRBJ1-1|-
CATRDSPNTEAFF
TGTGCCACCAGAGACAGCCCGAACACTGAAGCTTTCTTT
>TRBV12-3/TRBV12-4|-|TRBJ2-3|few
CASSPTPRTDTQYF
TGTGCCAGCAGTCCCACCCCACGGACAGATACGCAGTATTTT
>TRBV28|-|TRBJ2-6|-
CASSLGVLTGANVLTF
TGTGCCAGCAGTTTAGGAGTTCTAACTGGGGCCAACGTCCTGACTTTC
>TRBV7-8|TRBD2|TRBJ2-1|-
CASSLEGGGAYEQFF
TGTGCCAGCAGCTTAGAGGGCGGGGGGGCATATGAGCAGTTCTTC
>TRBV6-5|-|TRBJ1-3|-
CASTEGNSGNTIYF
TGTGCCAGCACCGAAGGGAACTCTGGAAACACCATATATTTT
>TRBV6-1|-|TRBJ1-1|-
CASTPGRGGGEAFF
TGTGCCAGCACCCCGGGTAGGGGCGGAGGTGAAGCTTTCTTT
>TRBV29-1|-|TRBJ2-2|-
CSVELAGTNTGELFF
TGCAGCGTTGAATTGGCAGGAACGAACACCGGGGAGCTGTTTTTT
>TRBV18|-|TRBJ1-1|-
CASSPNTPGTANTEAFF
TGTGCCAGCTCACCAAATACGCCCGGGACCGCGAACACTGAAGCTTTCTTT
>TRBV5-6|TRBD1|TRBJ2-1|-
CASSSTGTGVDEQFF
TGTGCCAGCAGCTCAACCGGGACAGGGGTTGATGAGCAGTTCTTC
>TRBV7-3|TRBD2|TRBJ2-7|-
CASSFGTRNYEQYF
TGTGCCAGCAGCTTCGGGACTAGGAACTACGAGCAGTACTTC
>TRBV7-9|-|TRBJ2-3|-
CASVITDTQYF
TGTGCCAGTGTAATCACAGATACGCAGTATTTT
>TRBV4-1|-|TRBJ2-4|few
CASRSTSRAKNIQYF
TGCGCCAGCAGGTCGACAAGCAGGGCCAAAAACATTCAGTACTTC
>TRBV20-1|-|TRBJ2-1|-
CSAPPVSYNEQFF
TGCAGTGCCCCACCGGTCTCCTACAATGAGCAGTTCTTC
>TRBV12-3/TRBV12-4|-|TRBJ1-5|-
CASSRGGQPQHF
TGTGCCAGCAGTAGGGGAGGTCAGCCCCAGCATTTT
>TRBV24-1|TRBD2|TRBJ2-7|many
CATSDSGRGSYEQYF
TGTGCCACCAGTGATTCCGGGAGGGGATCCTACGAGCAGTACTTC
>TRBV7-2|TRBD1|TRBJ2-1|-
CASSAEQGAAYNEQFF
TGTGCCAGCAGCGCAGAACAGGGGGCAGCCTACAATGAGCAGTTCTTC
>TRBV6-1|-|TRBJ2-1|few
CASSARGYSYNEQFF
TGTGCCAGCAGTGCCAGGGGATACTCCTACAATGAGCAGTTCTTC
>TRBV9|-|TRBJ2-3|few
CASSVISTDTQYF
TGTGCCAGCAGCGTTATCAGCACAGATACGCAGTATTTT
>TRBV20-1|-|TRBJ2-3|-
CSARRPTGSTDTQYF
TGCAGTGCTAGACGTCCCACAGGGAGCACAGATACGCAGTATTTT
>TRBV10-3|-|TRBJ1-2|few
CAISDLRVVDGYTF
TGTGCCATCAGTGATTTGAGGGTGGTGGATGGCTACACCTTC
>TRBV18|-|TRBJ2-6|-
CASSPLLPTESGANVLTF
TGTGCCAGCTCACCACTCCTCCCGACAGAGTCTGGGGCCAACGTCCTGACTTTC